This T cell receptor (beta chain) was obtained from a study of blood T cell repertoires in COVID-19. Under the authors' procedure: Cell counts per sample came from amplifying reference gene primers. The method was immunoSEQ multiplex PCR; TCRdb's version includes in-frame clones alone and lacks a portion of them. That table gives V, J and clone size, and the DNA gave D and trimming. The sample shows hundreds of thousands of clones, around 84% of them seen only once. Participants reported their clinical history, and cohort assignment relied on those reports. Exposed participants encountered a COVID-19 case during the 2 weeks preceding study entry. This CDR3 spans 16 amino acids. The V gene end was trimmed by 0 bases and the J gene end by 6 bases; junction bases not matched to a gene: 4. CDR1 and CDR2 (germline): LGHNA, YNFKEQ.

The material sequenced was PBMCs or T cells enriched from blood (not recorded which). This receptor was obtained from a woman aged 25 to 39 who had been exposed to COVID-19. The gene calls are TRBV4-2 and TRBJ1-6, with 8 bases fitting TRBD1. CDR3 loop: CASSQDIDRGNSPLHF. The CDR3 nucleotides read TGTGCCAGCAGCCAAGATATCGACAGGGGTAATTCACCCCTCCACTTT.